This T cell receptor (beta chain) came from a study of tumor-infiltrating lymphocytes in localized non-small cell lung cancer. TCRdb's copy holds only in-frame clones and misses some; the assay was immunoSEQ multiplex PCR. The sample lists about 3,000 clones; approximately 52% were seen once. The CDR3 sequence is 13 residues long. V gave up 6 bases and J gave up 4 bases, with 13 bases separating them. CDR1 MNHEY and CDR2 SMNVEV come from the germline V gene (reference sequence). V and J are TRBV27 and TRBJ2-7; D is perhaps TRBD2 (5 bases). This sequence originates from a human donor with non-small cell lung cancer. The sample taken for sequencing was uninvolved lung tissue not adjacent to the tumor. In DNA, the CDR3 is TGTGCCAGCAGCCCGGTGGGAGTGTACGAGCAGTACTTC. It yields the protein CASSPVGVYEQYF.